Following are 2 T cell receptor beta chains from one sample sequenced in a study of cytomegalovirus exposure and HLA in healthy donors. Sequenced by immunoSEQ multiplex PCR; TCRdb stores in-frame clones only, minus some. Altogether about 64,000 clones are present, approximately 95% being singletons, with the ten largest covering around 5.5%. Sequenced material: PBMCs. These receptors originate from a young woman in good health and CMV-seropositive.

J is TRBJ1-3 and V is TRBV28; D call uncertain. V lost 7 bases to trimming and J lost 8 bases, with 15 bases between them. The length of the CDR3 is 13 residues. Germline CDR1 reads MDHEN; CDR2 reads SYDVKM. The CDR3 loop reads CASTSLMGDTIYF. The CDR3 bases are TGTGCCAGCACTTCCCTAATGGGAGACACCATATATTTT.

This chain joins TRBV30 and TRBJ1-5, with TRBD1 matching 7 bases. V lost 0 bases to trimming and J lost 4 bases; unmatched junction nucleotides: 12. Germline V CDR1 and CDR2: GTSNPN, SVGIG (reference sequence). The CDR3 is 17 amino acids. CDR3 sequence reads: CAWSVWDKGQPNQPQHF. CDR3 in DNA: TGTGCCTGGAGTGTTTGGGACAAGGGACAGCCTAATCAGCCCCAGCATTTT.